This TCR beta chain was recovered during a study of T cells after somatic rescue of genetic block. Trimming shortened V by 2 bases and J by 8 bases, and 13 bases separated the two germline ends. The CDR3 has 15 residues. Germline V gene sequence: CDR1 SGHTA, CDR2 FQGTGA. TCRdb's copy holds only in-frame clones and misses some; the assay was immunoSEQ multiplex PCR. The sample records approximately 67,000 clones, around 92% being singletons. The sequenced material came from peripheral blood mononuclear cells (PBMCs). This TCR derives from a man in his forties or fifties. The chain joins TRBV7-3 to TRBJ1-6, with D possibly TRBD1 on 5 matching bases. Here the CDR3 reads CASSLGPGGDSPLHF. The CDR3 DNA is TGTGCCAGCAGCTTAGGGCCGGGAGGGGATTCACCCCTCCACTTT.